Presented here are 17 T cell receptor beta chains from one specimen sequenced in a study of a mutant IDH1 vaccine in newly diagnosed glioma. Assay used: immunoSEQ multiplex PCR; TCRdb lists only in-frame clones, some missing. The table has about 64,000 clones, about 85% seen once. Their antigen targets remain unknown. The time point: week 23, last vaccination. Doses consisted of 300 ug of mutant IDH1 20-mer peptide each, paired with topical imiquimod. The sequencing used PBMCs, collected from a glioma patient whose treatment included an IDH1 peptide vaccine. The receptors shown here come from a young man with glioma.

Written as DNA, the CDR3 is TGTGCCAGCAGTTCTCCTTTCGTGGGGGCAGCCAGCTCCTACGAGCAGTACTTC. Protein: CASSSPFVGAASSYEQYF. The chain carries TRBV28 and TRBJ2-7, with D perhaps TRBD1 (6 bases). This CDR3 comprises 18 residues. CDR1 and CDR2 (germline): MDHEN, SYDVKM. Trimming cost V 4 bases and J 0 bases, with 22 bases left between them.

This clone was detected only once. V gene TRBV2 combines with J gene TRBJ1-6; no firm D call. The CDR3 spans 14 residues. Trimming removed 8 bases from V and 6 bases from J, with 14 bases in between. Germline V gene lookup returns CDR1 SNHLY and CDR2 FYNNEI. The CDR3 bases are TGTGCCAGCCGCCCAGTCCCGGTTAATTCACCCCTCCACTTT. It yields the protein CASRPVPVNSPLHF.

The CDR3 DNA sequence: TGTGCCAGCAGTTACCGATTTGGGAGGACTGAAGCTTTCTTT. Protein sequence: CASSYRFGRTEAFF. The chain is built from TRBV6-6 and TRBJ1-1; D unclear. Trimming pared 2 bases from V and 5 bases from J, leaving 12 bases between. The CDR3 runs 14 residues. Germline CDR1 MNHNY, CDR2 SVGAGI (reference sequence).

The chain links TRBV5-8 to TRBJ1-5; tentative D call: TRBD1 (5 bases). The V end was cut by 1 base, the J end by 4 bases, with 12 bases between. CDR3 length equals 15 residues. Germline assignment: CDR1 SGHTS and CDR2 YDEGEE. CDR3 region: CASSLFRGINQPQHF. CDR3 nucleotides: TGTGCCAGCAGCTTGTTCCGGGGGATAAATCAGCCCCAGCATTTT.

The rearrangement links TRBV19 to TRBJ2-5; 8 bases agree with TRBD2. The CDR3 covers 19 residues. Germline-derived CDR1 and CDR2 are LNHDA and SQIVND (reference sequence). The J segment lost 1 base and the V segment lost 4 bases, leaving 17 bases of the junction unmatched. CDR3 loop: CASSTTWGLGRGFQETQYF. CDR3 in DNA: TGTGCCAGTAGTACTACTTGGGGACTAGGACGCGGGTTCCAAGAGACCCAGTACTTC.

V usage is TRBV6-5 and J usage is TRBJ1-2, with D possibly being TRBD1 (6 bases). Trimming took 2 bases from V and 0 from J, leaving 13 bases between them. The CDR3 has 16 amino acids. Germline loops: CDR1 MNHEY, CDR2 SVGAGI. DNA of the CDR3: TGTGCCAGCAGTTACAGGGGGGACACACCTAACTATGGCTACACCTTC. Protein: CASSYRGDTPNYGYTF.

This chain links TRBV5-5 with TRBJ2-5; no firm D call. This CDR3 is built from 14 residues. Trimming shortened V by 4 bases and J by 1 base, and 11 bases separated the two germline ends. The germline gives CDR1 SGHKS, CDR2 YYEKEE (reference sequence). CDR3 DNA: TGTGCCAGCAGCCCCGGGTGGGCCCAAGAGACCCAGTACTTC. This translates into CASSPGWAQETQYF. Variable domain in full (rest from reference TRBV5-5 and TRBJ2-5): DAGVTQSPTHLIKTRGQQVTLRCSPISGHKSVSWYQQVLGQGPQFIFQYYEKEERGRGNFPDRFSARQFPNYSSELNVNALLLGDSALYLCASSPGWAQETQYFGPGTRLLVL.

J is TRBJ1-4 and V is TRBV4-1; D perhaps matches TRBD1 (6 bases). Germline V gene sequence: CDR1 MGHRA, CDR2 YSYEKL. The V gene lost 1 base and the J gene lost 6 bases, with 12 bases spanning the gap. The CDR3 runs 15 residues. The CDR3 loop is CASSQGGGGDEKLFF. CDR3 coding DNA: TGCGCCAGCAGCCAAGGGGGGGGCGGAGATGAAAAACTGTTTTTT.

The chain couples TRBV9 to TRBJ2-2, with TRBD1 matching over 8 bases. The CDR3 contains 15 residues. Germline values: CDR1 SGDLS, CDR2 YYNGEE. J gave up 4 bases and V 4 bases, and 6 bases lay outside the gene matches. The CDR3 DNA reads as TGTGCCAGCAGCTCGGACAGGGAAGTCACCGGGGAGCTGTTTTTT. It codes for CASSSDREVTGELFF.

V gene TRBV6-5 combines with J gene TRBJ2-5; D is possibly TRBD1 (5 bases). The DNA end is a closer match to TRBJ2-7, so the J assignment may be wrong. CDR1 is MNHEY and CDR2 is SVGAGI in the germline V gene. This CDR3 comprises 15 residues. Here the CDR3 reads CASSSRDSSSYEQYF. CDR3 nucleotide sequence: TGTGCCAGCTCAAGCCGCGACAGCAGCTCCTACGAGCAGTACTTC.

The chain is built from TRBV4-1 and TRBJ1-2; TRBD1 agrees at 7 bases. With 4 bases clipped from V and 2 bases from J, the junction kept 13 bases outside the gene matches. This CDR3 has 17 residues. Germline CDR1 and CDR2: MGHRA and YSYEKL. The CDR3 coding sequence is TGCGCCAGCAGCCGAACCCCACCGGGACAGAGAAACTATGGCTACACCTTC. It specifies CASSRTPPGQRNYGYTF.

CDR3 protein: CASSWRGGREDTQYF. CDR3 in DNA: TGTGCCAGCAGTTGGCGGGGGGGCCGGGAAGATACGCAGTATTTT. The rearrangement uses TRBV11-3 and TRBJ2-3; TRBD2 aligns across 9 bases. Germline loops: CDR1 SGHNT, CDR2 YENEEA. V was clipped by 6 bases and J by 5 bases; unmatched bases: 9. The CDR3 spans 15 residues.

The chain couples TRBV6-4 to TRBJ1-1, with TRBD1 matching 7 bases. The CDR3 has 14 amino acids. Germline-derived CDR1 and CDR2 are MRHNA and SNTAGT. V shed 5 bases, J shed 3 bases, and the junction held 6 bases outside the gene matches. The CDR3 region has the DNA TGTGCCAGCAGTAGACAGGGCGGAGACACTGAAGCTTTCTTT. Translating it yields CASSRQGGDTEAFF.

This sequence joins TRBV5-4 and TRBJ1-1, with D uncertain. Deletions cut 6 bases from V and 1 base from J, with 16 bases between. CDR3 length: 15 amino acids. Germline loops: CDR1 SGHNT, CDR2 YYREEE (reference sequence). The DNA for the CDR3 is TGTGCCAGCACCTCGGAAGGAGCGGGGAACACTGAAGCTTTCTTT. Translation: CASTSEGAGNTEAFF. Full variable domain (missing parts from reference TRBV5-4 and TRBJ1-1): ETGVTQSPTHLIKTRGQQVTLRCSSQSGHNTVSWYQQALGQGPQFIFQYYREEENGRGNFPPRFSGLQFPNYSSELNVNALELDDSALYLCASTSEGAGNTEAFFGQGTRLTVV.

Details on this clone: The sample carries other DNA sequences with the same CDR3. The rearrangement joins TRBV7-9 to TRBJ1-5, with no clear D. CDR3 length: 13 amino acids. Germline assignment: CDR1 SEHNR and CDR2 FQNEAQ (reference sequence). V lost 1 base and J 6 bases, leaving 7 bases between the germline ends. The CDR3: CASSLGSGQPQHF. In DNA, the CDR3 is TGTGCCAGCAGCTTAGGGTCTGGTCAGCCCCAGCATTTT. The complete variable domain, with remaining parts taken from reference TRBV7-9 and TRBJ1-5, reads DTGVSQNPRHKITKRGQNVTFRCDPISEHNRLYWYRQTLGQGPEFLTYFQNEAQLEKSRLLSDRFSAERPKGSFSTLEIQRTEQGDSAMYLCASSLGSGQPQHFGDGTRLSIL.

V and J are TRBV11-3 and TRBJ2-3; perhaps TRBD2 as D (6 bases). V lost 1 base and J lost 6, with 8 bases in between. The CDR3 spans 13 residues. Looked up from germline, CDR1 is SGHNT and CDR2 is YENEEA. The CDR3 region has the DNA TGTGCCAGCAGCTTAGCGGAGGGGGATACGCAGTATTTT. It encodes CASSLAEGDTQYF.

This clone occurred once. The chain couples TRBV4-2 to TRBJ1-1; 8 bases line up with TRBD1. The germline V gene encodes CDR1 LGHNA and CDR2 YNFKEQ. This CDR3 spans 16 amino acids. The junction had 6 bases not matched to a gene; V was cut back by 0 bases and J by 3 bases. As DNA, the CDR3 is TGTGCCAGCAGCCAAGATCATAACAGGGGGTACACTGAAGCTTTCTTT. The encoded protein is CASSQDHNRGYTEAFF.